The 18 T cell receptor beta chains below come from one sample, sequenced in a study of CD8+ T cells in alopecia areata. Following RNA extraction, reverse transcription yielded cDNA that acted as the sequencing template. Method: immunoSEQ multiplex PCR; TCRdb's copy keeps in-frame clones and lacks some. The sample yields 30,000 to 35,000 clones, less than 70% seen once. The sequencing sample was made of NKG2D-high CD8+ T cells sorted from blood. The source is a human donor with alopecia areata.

CDR3 sequence reads: CASSAGVKNTEAFF. In DNA, the CDR3 is TGCGCCAGCTCGGCCGGGGTGAAGAACACTGAAGCTTTCTTT. This chain links TRBV5-1 with TRBJ1-1, with D hard to call. The CDR3 is 14 residues long. Germline V gene lookup returns CDR1 SGHRS and CDR2 YFSETQ. V lost 7 bases, J lost 1 base, and 14 bases lay in between. Filled out from reference TRBV5-1 and TRBJ1-1, the complete variable domain reads KAGVTQTPRYLIKTRGQQVTLSCSPISGHRSVSWYQQTPGQGLQFLFEYFSETQRNKGNFPGRFSGRQFSNSRSEMNVSTLELGDSALYLCASSAGVKNTEAFFGQGTRLTVV.

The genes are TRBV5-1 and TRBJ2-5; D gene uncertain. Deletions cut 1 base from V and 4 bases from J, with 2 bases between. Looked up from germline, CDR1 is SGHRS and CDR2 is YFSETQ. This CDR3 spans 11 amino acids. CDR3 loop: CASSLRETQYF. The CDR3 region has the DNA TGCGCCAGCAGCTTGAGAGAGACCCAGTACTTC.

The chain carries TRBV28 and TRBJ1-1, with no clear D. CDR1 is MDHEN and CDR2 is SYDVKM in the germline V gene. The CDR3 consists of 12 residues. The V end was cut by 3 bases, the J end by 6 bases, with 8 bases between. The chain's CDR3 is CASSLRWAEAFF. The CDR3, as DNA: TGTGCCAGCAGTTTGAGGTGGGCTGAAGCTTTCTTT.

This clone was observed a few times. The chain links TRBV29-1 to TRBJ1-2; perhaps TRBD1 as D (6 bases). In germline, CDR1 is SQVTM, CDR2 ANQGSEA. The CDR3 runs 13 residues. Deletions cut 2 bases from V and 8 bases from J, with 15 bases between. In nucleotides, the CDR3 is TGCAGCGTTGAAACGGGGGACATTAGGGGCTACACCTTC. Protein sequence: CSVETGDIRGYTF. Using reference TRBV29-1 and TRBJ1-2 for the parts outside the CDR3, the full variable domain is SAVISQKPSRDICQRGTSLTIQCQVDSQVTMMFWYRQQPGQSLTLIATANQGSEATYESGFVIDKFPISRPNLTFSTLTVSNMSPEDSSIYLCSVETGDIRGYTFGSGTRLTVV.

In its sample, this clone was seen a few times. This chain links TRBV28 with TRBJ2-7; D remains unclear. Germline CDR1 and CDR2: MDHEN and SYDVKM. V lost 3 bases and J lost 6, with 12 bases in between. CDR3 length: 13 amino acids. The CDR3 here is CASSLPQASEQYF. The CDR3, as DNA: TGTGCCAGCAGTTTGCCCCAGGCGAGCGAGCAGTACTTC. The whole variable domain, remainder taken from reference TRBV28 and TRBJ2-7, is DVKVTQSSRYLVKRTGEKVFLECVQDMDHENMFWYRQDPGLGLRLIYFSYDVKMKEKGDIPEGYSVSREKKERFSLILESASTNQTSMYLCASSLPQASEQYFGPGTRLTVT.

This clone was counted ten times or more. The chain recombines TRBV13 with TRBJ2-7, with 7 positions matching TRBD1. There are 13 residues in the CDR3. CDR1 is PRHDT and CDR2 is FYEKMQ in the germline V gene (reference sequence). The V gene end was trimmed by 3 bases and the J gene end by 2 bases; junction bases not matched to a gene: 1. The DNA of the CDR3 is TGTGCCAGCAGCTTGGGACAGACCTACGAGCAGTACTTC. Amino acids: CASSLGQTYEQYF.

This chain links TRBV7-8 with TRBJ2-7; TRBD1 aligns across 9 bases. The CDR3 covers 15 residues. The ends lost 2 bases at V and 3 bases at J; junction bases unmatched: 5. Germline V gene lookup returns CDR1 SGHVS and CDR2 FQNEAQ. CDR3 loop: CASSLWGQGGYEQYF. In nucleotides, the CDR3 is TGTGCCAGCAGCTTATGGGGACAGGGAGGCTACGAGCAGTACTTC. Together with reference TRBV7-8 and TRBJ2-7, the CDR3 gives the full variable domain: GAGVSQSPRYKVAKRGQDVALRCDPISGHVSLFWYQQALGQGPEFLTYFQNEAQLDKSGLPSDRFFAERPEGSVSTLKIQRTQQEDSAVYLCASSLWGQGGYEQYFGPGTRLTVT.

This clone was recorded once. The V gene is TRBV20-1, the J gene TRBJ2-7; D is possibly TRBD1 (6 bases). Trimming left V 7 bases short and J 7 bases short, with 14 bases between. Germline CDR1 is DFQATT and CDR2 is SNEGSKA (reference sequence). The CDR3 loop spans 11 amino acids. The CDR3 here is CSGLRGGEQYF. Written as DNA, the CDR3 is TGCAGTGGTCTCAGGGGCGGGGAGCAGTACTTC.

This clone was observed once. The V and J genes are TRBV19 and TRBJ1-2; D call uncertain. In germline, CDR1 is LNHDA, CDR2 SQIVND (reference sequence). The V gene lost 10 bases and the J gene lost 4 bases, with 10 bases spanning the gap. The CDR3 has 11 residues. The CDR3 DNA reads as TGTGCCACCCGGCTGGCCTATGGCTACACCTTC. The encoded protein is CATRLAYGYTF.

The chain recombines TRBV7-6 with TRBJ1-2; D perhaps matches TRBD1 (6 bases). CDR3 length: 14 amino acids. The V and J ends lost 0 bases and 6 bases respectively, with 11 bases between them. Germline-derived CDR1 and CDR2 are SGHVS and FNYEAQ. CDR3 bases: TGTGCCAGCAGCTTAGCGTGGGGGGCCCATGGCTACACCTTC. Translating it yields CASSLAWGAHGYTF.

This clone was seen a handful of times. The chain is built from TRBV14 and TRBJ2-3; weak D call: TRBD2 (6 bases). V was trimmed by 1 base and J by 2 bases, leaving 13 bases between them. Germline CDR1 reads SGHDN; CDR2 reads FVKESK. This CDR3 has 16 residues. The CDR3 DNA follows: TGTGCCAGCAGCCAAGGGTACGGGACTCCCACAGATACGCAGTATTTT. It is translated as CASSQGYGTPTDTQYF.

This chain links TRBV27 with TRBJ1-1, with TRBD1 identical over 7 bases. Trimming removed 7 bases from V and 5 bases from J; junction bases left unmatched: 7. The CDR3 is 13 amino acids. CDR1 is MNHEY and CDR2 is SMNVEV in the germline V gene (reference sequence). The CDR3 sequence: CASKDRARTEAFF. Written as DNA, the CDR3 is TGTGCCAGCAAAGACAGGGCGAGGACTGAAGCTTTCTTT.

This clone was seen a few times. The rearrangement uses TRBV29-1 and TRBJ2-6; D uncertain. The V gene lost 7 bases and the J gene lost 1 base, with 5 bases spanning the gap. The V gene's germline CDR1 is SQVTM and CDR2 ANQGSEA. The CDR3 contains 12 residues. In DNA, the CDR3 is TGCAGCGCCGTATCTGGGGCCAACGTCCTGACTTTC. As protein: CSAVSGANVLTF.

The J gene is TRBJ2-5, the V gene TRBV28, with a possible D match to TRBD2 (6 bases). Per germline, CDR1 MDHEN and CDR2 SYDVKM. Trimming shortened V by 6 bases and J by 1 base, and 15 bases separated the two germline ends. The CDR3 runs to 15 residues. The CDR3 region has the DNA TGTGCCAGCAGCCCCACGGGGAGGCTCCAAGAGACCCAGTACTTC. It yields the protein CASSPTGRLQETQYF. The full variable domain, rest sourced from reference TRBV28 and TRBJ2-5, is DVKVTQSSRYLVKRTGEKVFLECVQDMDHENMFWYRQDPGLGLRLIYFSYDVKMKEKGDIPEGYSVSREKKERFSLILESASTNQTSMYLCASSPTGRLQETQYFGPGTRLLVL.

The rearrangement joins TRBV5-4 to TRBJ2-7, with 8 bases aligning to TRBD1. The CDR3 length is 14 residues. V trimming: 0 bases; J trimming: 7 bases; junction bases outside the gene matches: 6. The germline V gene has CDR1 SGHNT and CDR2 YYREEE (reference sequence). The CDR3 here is CASSLEDREGEQYF. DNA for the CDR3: TGTGCCAGCAGCTTGGAGGACAGGGAAGGGGAGCAGTACTTC.

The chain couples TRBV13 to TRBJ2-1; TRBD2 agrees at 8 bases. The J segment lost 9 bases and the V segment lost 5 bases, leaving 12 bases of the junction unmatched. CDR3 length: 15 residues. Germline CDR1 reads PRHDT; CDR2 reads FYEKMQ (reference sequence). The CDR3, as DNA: TGTGCCAGCAGCCCGCCGGGACTAGTCGCGTTTGAGCAGTTCTTC. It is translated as CASSPPGLVAFEQFF.

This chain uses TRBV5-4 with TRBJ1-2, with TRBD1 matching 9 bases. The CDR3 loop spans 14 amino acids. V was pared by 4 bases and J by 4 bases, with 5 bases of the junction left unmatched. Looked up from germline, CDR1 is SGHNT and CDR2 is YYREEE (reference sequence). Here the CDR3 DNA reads TGTGCCAGCAGCCTTGGGACAGGGCGCTATGGCTACACCTTC. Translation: CASSLGTGRYGYTF.

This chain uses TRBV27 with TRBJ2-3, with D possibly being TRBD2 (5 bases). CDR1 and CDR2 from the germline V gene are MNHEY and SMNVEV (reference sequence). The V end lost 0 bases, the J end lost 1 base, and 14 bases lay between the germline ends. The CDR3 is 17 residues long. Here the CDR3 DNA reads TGTGCCAGCAGTTTATCCCCTAGCTTTATCGGCACAGATACGCAGTATTTT. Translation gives CASSLSPSFIGTDTQYF.